Below are 20 T cell receptor beta chains sequenced from a single sample in a study of CD8 T cells in ankylosing spondylitis. General study findings and limits: What appeared characteristic of ankylosing spondylitis blood was a TCR beta motif of seven to nine highly homologous variants.

Their cognate antigens are unknown. From the 5' RACE reads, TCRdb called clonotypes with MiXCR, one entry per CDR3 protein. The data show around 100,000 distinct CDR3 sequences, with roughly 8.8% seen just once and approximately 30% held by the top ten. Sample: blood, either unsorted or a sorted T cell fraction (not recorded which). The receptors come from a male donor with ankylosing spondylitis.

This chain joins TRBV27 and TRBJ2-5; TRBD1 agrees at 7 bases. V was pared by 0 bases and J by 1 base, with 5 bases of the junction left unmatched. Germline V lookup: CDR1 MNHEY, CDR2 SMNVEV (reference sequence). The CDR3 extends over 16 amino acids. The DNA for the CDR3 is TGTGCCAGCAGTTTATCGAGACAGGGATTCCAAGAGACCCAGTACTTC. Residues: CASSLSRQGFQETQYF.

This clonotype was counted at least ten times. The chain carries TRBV7-9 and TRBJ1-5; TRBD1 agrees at 8 bases. Trimming took 5 bases from V and 7 from J; bases not matched to a gene: 7. The CDR3 totals 14 residues. Germline V gene lookup returns CDR1 SEHNR and CDR2 FQNEAQ (reference sequence). The CDR3 DNA sequence: TGTGCCAGCAGCGGGGACAGGCGGGGGCAGCCCCAGCATTTT. Translated, it gives CASSGDRRGQPQHF.

The chain recombines TRBV5-5 with TRBJ1-1; TRBD1 might be the D (5 bases). The V end was cut by 2 bases, the J end by 0 bases, with 14 bases between. CDR1 is SGHKS, CDR2 YYEKEE, per germline (reference sequence). The CDR3 length is 16 residues. The CDR3 sequence is CASSLPLGGMNTEAFF. In DNA form, the CDR3 reads TGTGCCAGCAGCTTACCCCTGGGGGGGATGAACACTGAAGCTTTCTTT.

The chain combines TRBV15 with TRBJ2-1, with D hard to call. CDR1 and CDR2 from the germline V gene are LNHNV and YYDKDF (reference sequence). Trimming stripped 5 bases from V and 8 bases from J, with 13 bases between. The CDR3 has 13 amino acids. The DNA of the CDR3 is TGTGCCACCAGCGGTCCAGAGTGGGATGAGCAGTTCTTC. Translating gives CATSGPEWDEQFF.

In its sample, this clonotype was seen many times. CDR3 sequence (DNA): TGTGCCACCAGCTCGTTGACAGGGGGAGGCGGGGAGCTGTTTTTT. Translated, it gives CATSSLTGGGGELFF. The rearrangement links TRBV15 to TRBJ2-2; 9 bases are shared with TRBD1. The CDR3 has 15 amino acids. CDR1 and CDR2 (germline): LNHNV, YYDKDF (reference sequence). With V trimmed by 5 bases and J by 7 bases, 8 bases remained unmatched.

The V and J genes are TRBV27 and TRBJ1-2, with unresolved D. Deletions cut 6 bases from V and 3 bases from J, with 11 bases between. CDR3 length equals 13 residues. Per germline, CDR1 MNHEY and CDR2 SMNVEV (reference sequence). CDR3 amino acids: CASSPGLHYGYTF. CDR3 nucleotide sequence: TGTGCCAGCAGCCCCGGTCTCCACTATGGCTACACCTTC.

This clonotype has a count of ten or more. The chain uses TRBV24-1 and TRBJ2-2; 7 bases map to TRBD1. The CDR3 consists of 14 residues. Trimming removed 9 bases from V and 6 bases from J; junction bases left unmatched: 9. Per the germline V gene, CDR1 is KGHDR and CDR2 is SFDVKD. CDR3 sequence (DNA): TGTGCCACCTCCGGGACAGATGAGTCCGGGGAGCTGTTTTTT. Translating gives CATSGTDESGELFF.

This clonotype has at least ten counts. The chain carries TRBV6-1 and TRBJ2-3; 9 nucleotides align to TRBD1. The CDR3 length is 15 residues. Germline-derived CDR1 and CDR2 are MNHNS and SASEGT. V shed 7 bases and J 0 bases; nucleotides not matched to a gene: 5. CDR3 amino acids: CASTSGTGSTDTQYF. The CDR3 region has the DNA TGTGCCAGCACATCCGGGACAGGGAGCACAGATACGCAGTATTTT.

The table lists this clonotype with many counts. V usage is TRBV7-9 and J usage is TRBJ2-1, with 8 nucleotides matching TRBD2. V shed 0 bases and J 7 bases; nucleotides not matched to a gene: 8. CDR1 and CDR2 from the germline V gene are SEHNR and FQNEAQ (reference sequence). There are 16 residues in the CDR3. In DNA, the CDR3 is TGTGCCAGCAGCTTAGCCCCGGGACTAGAGCTGAATGAGCAGTTCTTC. Translation gives CASSLAPGLELNEQFF.

This clonotype was seen only a few times. The V call is TRBV20-1, the J call TRBJ1-1, with D perhaps matching TRBD1 (5 bases). V lost 4 bases to trimming and J lost 5 bases, with 14 bases between them. The CDR3 spans 13 residues. CDR1 is DFQATT, CDR2 SNEGSKA, per germline (reference sequence). The CDR3 is CSAKSGEGTEAFF. CDR3 in DNA: TGCAGTGCTAAGAGTGGGGAGGGGACTGAAGCTTTCTTT.

This clonotype was counted a single time. The J gene is TRBJ2-5, the V gene TRBV13; D remains ambiguous. Looked up from germline, CDR1 is PRHDT and CDR2 is FYEKMQ (reference sequence). V was trimmed by 5 bases and J by 3 bases, leaving 7 bases between them. CDR3 length: 12 residues. CDR3 in amino acids: CASSQTEETQYF. The CDR3 DNA follows: TGTGCCAGCAGCCAGACGGAAGAGACCCAGTACTTC.

This clonotype was seen only a few times. The genes are TRBV2 and TRBJ2-1; D unclear. The CDR3 has 14 residues. Trimming pared 2 bases from V and 3 bases from J, leaving 8 bases between. Germline CDR1 is SNHLY and CDR2 is FYNNEI. The CDR3 loop is CASSEPGYYNEQFF. The CDR3 nucleotides read TGTGCCAGCAGTGAACCGGGTTACTACAATGAGCAGTTCTTC.

This clonotype was found many times. The J gene is TRBJ2-5, the V gene TRBV27; 7 bases align to TRBD1. This CDR3 contains 14 residues. Germline CDR1 MNHEY, CDR2 SMNVEV (reference sequence). Trimming at V came to 2 bases and at J to 5 bases, leaving 5 bases not matched to a gene. The CDR3: CASSLRGLGETQYF. CDR3 DNA: TGTGCCAGCAGTTTAAGGGGGCTGGGGGAGACCCAGTACTTC.

V usage is TRBV15 and J usage is TRBJ1-5, with D unclear. The CDR3 is 15 residues long. The V gene's germline CDR1 is LNHNV and CDR2 YYDKDF (reference sequence). V was clipped by 0 bases and J by 1 base, with 7 bases between them. CDR3 amino acids: CATSRDPRSNQPQHF. CDR3 coding DNA: TGTGCCACCAGCAGAGACCCAAGAAGCAATCAGCCCCAGCATTTT. Filled out from reference TRBV15 and TRBJ1-5, the complete variable domain reads DAMVIQNPRYQVTQFGKPVTLSCSQTLNHNVMYWYQQKSSQAPKLLFHYYDKDFNNEADTPDNFQSRRPNTSFCFLDIRSPGLGDTAMYLCATSRDPRSNQPQHFGDGTRLSIL.

This clonotype was found many times. The chain employs TRBV20-1 and TRBJ1-5; D is unresolved. There are 13 residues in the CDR3. The ends were cut back, 2 bases at V and 4 bases at J, with 9 bases in the middle. Germline V gene data show CDR1 as DFQATT and CDR2 as SNEGSKA (reference sequence). CDR3 in DNA: TGCAGTGCTAGACTGGCGGGAAATCAGCCCCAGCATTTT. Translating gives CSARLAGNQPQHF.

This chain joins TRBV24-1 and TRBJ2-3; D call uncertain. This CDR3 region has 12 residues. Trimming pared 2 bases from V and 4 bases from J, leaving 3 bases between. In germline, CDR1 is KGHDR, CDR2 SFDVKD. DNA for the CDR3: TGTGCCACCAGTGATTCCCCAGATACGCAGTATTTT. Amino acids: CATSDSPDTQYF.

This clonotype was counted at least ten times. V and J are TRBV24-1 and TRBJ2-1; possible D gene TRBD2, 5 bases. Between the trimmed V and J ends, which lost 3 bases and 3 bases, there was a span of 8 bases. CDR1 KGHDR and CDR2 SFDVKD come from the germline V gene. There are 14 residues in the CDR3. This CDR3 is CATSDTLGYNEQFF. CDR3 nucleotides: TGTGCCACCAGTGATACACTAGGCTACAATGAGCAGTTCTTC.

This clonotype has a count of ten or more. This chain links TRBV24-1 with TRBJ2-3; no clear D. The length of the CDR3 is 11 residues. Trimming shortened V by 5 bases and J by 5 bases, and 4 bases separated the two germline ends. Germline values: CDR1 KGHDR, CDR2 SFDVKD. The CDR3 sequence is CATSGGDTQYF. CDR3 coding DNA: TGTGCCACCAGTGGGGGAGATACGCAGTATTTT.

This clonotype has ten or more counts. The V gene is TRBV7-8, the J gene TRBJ2-3; D is possibly TRBD1 (5 bases). CDR3 length: 16 residues. CDR1 SGHVS and CDR2 FQNEAQ come from the germline V gene. V gave up 2 bases and J gave up 6 bases, with 18 bases separating them. CDR3 residues: CASSLIAGAGHDTQYF. CDR3 sequence (DNA): TGTGCCAGCAGCTTAATTGCTGGGGCAGGGCATGATACGCAGTATTTT.

The chain combines TRBV5-6 with TRBJ2-3; D unclear. V was cut by 0 bases and J by 8 bases, with 7 bases left in between. Germline CDR1 reads SGHDT; CDR2 reads YYEEEE. The CDR3 consists of 12 residues. The CDR3 sequence is CASSLGAGTQYF. Here the CDR3 DNA reads TGTGCCAGCAGCTTGGGGGCCGGTACGCAGTATTTT.